Below are 6 T cell receptor beta chains sequenced from a single sample in a study of monozygotic twins with inflammatory bowel disease. After re-calling the 5' RACE reads, TCRdb lists one entry per CDR3 protein, DNA absent. The specimen's table records 150,000 to 200,000 distinct CDR3 sequences. The source material was blood. These receptor sequences come from a human donor with ulcerative colitis or Crohn's disease, or a healthy co-twin of an affected twin (not recorded which).

The chain is built from TRBV9 and TRBJ1-1; without DNA, the TCRdb call of TRBD1 cannot be checked. The CDR3 runs to 16 residues. Germline values: CDR1 SGDLS, CDR2 YYNGEE. CDR3 protein: CASSVEVSPGHTEAFF.

This rearrangement joins TRBV12-3 or TRBV12-4 to TRBJ2-1; TCRdb gives TRBD2 as the D gene, but with no DNA this cannot be confirmed. The CDR3 extends over 16 amino acids. CDR3 in amino acids: CASSLGLAGDKGEQFF.

The chain joins TRBV5-6 to TRBJ2-1; TCRdb's assignment of TRBD1 cannot be checked, as there is no DNA. CDR1 and CDR2 from the germline V gene are SGHDT and YYEEEE. This CDR3 spans 15 amino acids. CDR3 sequence: CASSSDRAGYNEQFF.

The chain employs TRBV11-2 and TRBJ2-7; without DNA, the TCRdb call of TRBD2 cannot be checked. Looked up from germline, CDR1 is SGHAT and CDR2 is FQNNGV. The CDR3 extends over 15 amino acids. The CDR3 loop is CASSFKPRTSGEQYF.

This rearrangement joins TRBV7-3 to TRBJ1-1; TCRdb outputs TRBD1, but without DNA this stays unchecked. Germline CDR1 is SGHTA and CDR2 is FQGTGA. This CDR3 spans 13 amino acids. The CDR3 reads CASSLQGNTEAFF.

This chain joins TRBV20-1 and TRBJ2-3; TCRdb names TRBD1, which stays unverified in the absence of DNA. The CDR3 has 13 residues. Germline loops: CDR1 DFQATT, CDR2 SNEGSKA (reference sequence). The CDR3 region is CSARGGSTDTQYF.